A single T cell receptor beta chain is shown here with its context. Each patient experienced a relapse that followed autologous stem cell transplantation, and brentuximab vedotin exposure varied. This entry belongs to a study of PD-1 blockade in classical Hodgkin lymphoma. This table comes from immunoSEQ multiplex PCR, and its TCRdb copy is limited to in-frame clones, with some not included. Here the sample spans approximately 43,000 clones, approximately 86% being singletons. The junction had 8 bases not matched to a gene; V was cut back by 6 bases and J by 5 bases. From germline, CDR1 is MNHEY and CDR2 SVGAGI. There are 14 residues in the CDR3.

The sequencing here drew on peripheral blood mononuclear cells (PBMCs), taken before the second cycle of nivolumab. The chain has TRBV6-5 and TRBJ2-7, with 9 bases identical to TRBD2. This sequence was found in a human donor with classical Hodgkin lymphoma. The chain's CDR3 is CASSGTSLTHEQYF. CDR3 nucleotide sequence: TGTGCCAGCAGCGGGACTAGCCTTACCCACGAGCAGTACTTC.